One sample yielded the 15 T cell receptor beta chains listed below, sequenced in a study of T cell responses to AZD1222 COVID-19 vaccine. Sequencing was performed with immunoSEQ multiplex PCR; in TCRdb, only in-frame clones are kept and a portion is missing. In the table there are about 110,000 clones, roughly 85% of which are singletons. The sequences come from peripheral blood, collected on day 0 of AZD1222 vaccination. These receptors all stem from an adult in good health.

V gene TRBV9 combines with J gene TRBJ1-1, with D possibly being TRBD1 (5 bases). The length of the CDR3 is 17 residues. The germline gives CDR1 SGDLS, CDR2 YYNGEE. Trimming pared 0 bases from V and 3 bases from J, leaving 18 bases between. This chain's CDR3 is CASSVGLKGAGDTEAFF. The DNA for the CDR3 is TGTGCCAGCAGCGTAGGCTTAAAGGGAGCGGGGGACACTGAAGCTTTCTTT.

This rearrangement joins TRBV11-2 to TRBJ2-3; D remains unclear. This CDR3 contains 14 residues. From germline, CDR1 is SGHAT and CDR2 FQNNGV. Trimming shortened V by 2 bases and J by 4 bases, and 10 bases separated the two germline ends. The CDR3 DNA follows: TGTGCCAGCAGCTTACGTGGTACGGCAGATACGCAGTATTTT. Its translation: CASSLRGTADTQYF.

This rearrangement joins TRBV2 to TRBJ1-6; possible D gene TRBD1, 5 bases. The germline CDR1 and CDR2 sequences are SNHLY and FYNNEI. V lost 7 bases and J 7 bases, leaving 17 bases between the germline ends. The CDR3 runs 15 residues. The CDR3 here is CASIPTQGRNSPLHF. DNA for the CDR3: TGTGCCAGCATCCCGACGCAGGGAAGAAATTCACCCCTCCACTTT.

CDR3 sequence (DNA): TGTGCCAGCAGCTTAGATCGGGCAGCCTACGAGCAGTACTTC. Protein: CASSLDRAAYEQYF. The chain employs TRBV11-2 and TRBJ2-7; D is uncertain. Germline V gene data show CDR1 as SGHAT and CDR2 as FQNNGV. The V end was cut by 0 bases, the J end by 2 bases, with 8 bases between. CDR3 length: 14 amino acids.

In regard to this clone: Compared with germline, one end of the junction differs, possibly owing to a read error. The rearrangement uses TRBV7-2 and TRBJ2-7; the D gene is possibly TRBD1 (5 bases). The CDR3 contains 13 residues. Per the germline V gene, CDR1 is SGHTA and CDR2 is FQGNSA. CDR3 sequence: CASSLGASYEQYF. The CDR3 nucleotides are TGTGCCAGCAGTTTAGGGGCCTCCTACGAGCAGTACTTC.

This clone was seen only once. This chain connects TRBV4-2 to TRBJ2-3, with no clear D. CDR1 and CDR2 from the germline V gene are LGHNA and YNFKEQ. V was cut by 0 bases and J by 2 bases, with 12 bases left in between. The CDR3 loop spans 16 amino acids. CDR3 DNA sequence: TGTGCCAGCAGCCAAGATTTCTCGCGGTCCACAGATACGCAGTATTTT. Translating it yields CASSQDFSRSTDTQYF.

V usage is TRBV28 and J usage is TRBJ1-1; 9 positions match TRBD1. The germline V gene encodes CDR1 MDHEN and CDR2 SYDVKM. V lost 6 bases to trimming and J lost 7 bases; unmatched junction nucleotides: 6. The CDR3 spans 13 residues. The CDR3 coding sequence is TGTGCCAGCAGCCCCCGGGACAGGGTTGAAGCTTTCTTT. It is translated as CASSPRDRVEAFF.

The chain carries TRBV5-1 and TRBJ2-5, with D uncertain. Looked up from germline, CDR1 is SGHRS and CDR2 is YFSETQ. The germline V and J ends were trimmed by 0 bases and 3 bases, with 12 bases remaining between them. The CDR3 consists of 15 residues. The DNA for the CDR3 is TGCGCCAGCAGCTTGGAGATTGGCCGGAAAGAGACCCAGTACTTC. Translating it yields CASSLEIGRKETQYF.

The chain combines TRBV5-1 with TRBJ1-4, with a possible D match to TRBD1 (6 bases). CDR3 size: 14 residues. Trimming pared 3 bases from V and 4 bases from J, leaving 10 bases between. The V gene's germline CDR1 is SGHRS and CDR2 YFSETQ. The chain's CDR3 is CASSSDSYNEKLFF. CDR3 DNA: TGCGCCAGCAGCTCGGACAGTTATAATGAAAAACTGTTTTTT.

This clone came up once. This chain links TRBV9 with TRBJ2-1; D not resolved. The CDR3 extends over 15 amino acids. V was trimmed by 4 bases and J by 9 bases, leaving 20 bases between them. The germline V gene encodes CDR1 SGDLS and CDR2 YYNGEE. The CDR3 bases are TGTGCCAGCAGCACGGCGTCGATACGGAGAGGTGAGCAGTTCTTC. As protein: CASSTASIRRGEQFF.

The CDR3 here is CASSQGRTSASVGELFF. CDR3 coding DNA: TGTGCCAGCAGCCAAGGCCGGACTAGCGCCTCTGTTGGGGAGCTGTTTTTT. The chain carries TRBV4-2 and TRBJ2-2, with 9 bases aligning to TRBD2. The V and J ends lost 1 base and 8 bases, in that order; junction bases with no gene match: 11. Germline CDR1 and CDR2: LGHNA and YNFKEQ. This CDR3 has 17 residues.

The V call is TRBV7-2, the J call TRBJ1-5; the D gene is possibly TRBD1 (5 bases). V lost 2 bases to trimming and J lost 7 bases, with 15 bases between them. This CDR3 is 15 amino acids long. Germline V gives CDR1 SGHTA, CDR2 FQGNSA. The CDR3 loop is CASSLMGQGAQPQHF. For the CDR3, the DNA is TGTGCCAGCAGCTTAATGGGCCAGGGAGCGCAGCCCCAGCATTTT.

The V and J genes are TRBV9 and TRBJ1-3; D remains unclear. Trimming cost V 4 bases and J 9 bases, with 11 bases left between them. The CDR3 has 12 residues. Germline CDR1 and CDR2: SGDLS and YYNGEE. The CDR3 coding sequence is TGTGCCAGCAGCTCCAGACTCGGCACCATATATTTT. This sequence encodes CASSSRLGTIYF.

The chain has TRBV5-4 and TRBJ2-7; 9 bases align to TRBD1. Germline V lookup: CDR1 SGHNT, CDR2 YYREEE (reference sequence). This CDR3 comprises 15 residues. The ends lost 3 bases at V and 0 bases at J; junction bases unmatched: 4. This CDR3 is CASSSDRGSSYEQYF. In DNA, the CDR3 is TGTGCCAGCAGCTCCGACAGGGGGAGCTCCTACGAGCAGTACTTC. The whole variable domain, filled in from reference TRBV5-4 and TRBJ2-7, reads ETGVTQSPTHLIKTRGQQVTLRCSSQSGHNTVSWYQQALGQGPQFIFQYYREEENGRGNFPPRFSGLQFPNYSSELNVNALELDDSALYLCASSSDRGSSYEQYFGPGTRLTVT.

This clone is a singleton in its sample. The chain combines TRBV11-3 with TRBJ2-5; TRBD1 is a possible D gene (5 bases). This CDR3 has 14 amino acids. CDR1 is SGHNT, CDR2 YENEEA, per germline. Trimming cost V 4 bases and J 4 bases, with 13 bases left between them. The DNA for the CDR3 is TGTGCCAGCAGCTCTCCGACAGACACAGAGACCCAGTACTTC. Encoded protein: CASSSPTDTETQYF.